This T cell receptor (beta chain) is from a study of T cells in localized non-small cell lung cancer. Study-level points and caveats: Owing to sequencing of a solitary tumor region, heterogeneity cannot be discounted. With higher T cell density in blood came longer overall survival. Within adjacent lung there appeared a median approximately 62 of the top 100 tumor clones.

Trimming removed 6 bases from V and 5 bases from J, with 13 bases in between. The germline V gene has CDR1 LNHNV and CDR2 YYDKDF (reference sequence). The CDR3 extends over 13 amino acids. TCRdb's table, derived via immunoSEQ multiplex PCR, lists solely in-frame clones and lacks some. Of about 23,000 clones listed, roughly nine tenths were seen once; the top ten hold 25% to 30%. Points on this clone: Its antigen is as yet unknown.

This chain joins TRBV15 and TRBJ2-5; no reliable D call. Here the sequenced sample was peripheral blood, taken before any cancer treatment. This clonotype was obtained from a male donor aged 60 or older with stage I squamous cell lung carcinoma. The CDR3 protein is CATSREWGETQYF. CDR3 DNA: TGTGCCACCAGTCGAGAATGGGGTGAGACCCAGTACTTC. The full variable domain, in which reference TRBV15 and TRBJ2-5 provide the parts outside the CDR3, is DAMVIQNPRYQVTQFGKPVTLSCSQTLNHNVMYWYQQKSSQAPKLLFHYYDKDFNNEADTPDNFQSRRPNTSFCFLDIRSPGLGDTAMYLCATSREWGETQYFGPGTRLLVL.